A single sample gave rise to the 17 T cell receptor beta chains below, sequenced in a study of T cells after yellow fever vaccination. TCRdb re-derived calls from the 5' RACE reads in MiXCR, one entry per CDR3 protein. The sample has some 160,000 distinct CDR3 sequences; around 7.3% are singletons. Sequences were derived from CD4+ T cells sorted from PBMCs, sampled 4 to 6 days after the first yellow fever vaccination. The source of these receptors is a young man who received the YFV17D yellow fever vaccine.

This clonotype was seen repeatedly, ten times or more. V and J are TRBV20-1 and TRBJ2-2, with TRBD1 identical over 7 bases. Germline trimming cut 6 bases from V and 4 bases from J; bases unmatched to any gene: 8. Germline-derived CDR1 and CDR2 are DFQATT and SNEGSKA (reference sequence). The CDR3 length is 14 residues. CDR3 amino acids: CSAPQGSGTGELFF. DNA of the CDR3: TGCAGTGCCCCACAGGGGTCGGGCACCGGGGAGCTGTTTTTT.

In its sample, this clonotype was seen a few times. The chain carries TRBV27 and TRBJ2-1, with a weak D call TRBD2 (6 bases). Germline CDR1 reads MNHEY; CDR2 reads SMNVEV (reference sequence). The CDR3 extends over 16 amino acids. The V and J ends lost 0 bases and 2 bases respectively, with 11 bases between them. The CDR3 DNA reads as TGTGCCAGCAGTTTATCGGTCGGGGGACCCTACAATGAGCAGTTCTTC. Translating gives CASSLSVGGPYNEQFF.

In its sample, this clonotype was seen many times. The V call is TRBV7-9, the J call TRBJ2-3, with 11 bases that match TRBD2. CDR1 and CDR2 from the germline V gene are SEHNR and FQNEAQ (reference sequence). Trimming at V came to 6 bases and at J to 3 bases, leaving 8 bases not matched to a gene. CDR3 length: 16 amino acids. The CDR3 sequence: CASSPYRLAGTDTQYF. CDR3 bases: TGTGCCAGCAGTCCCTATCGACTAGCGGGGACAGATACGCAGTATTTT.

There are many counts of this clonotype. CDR3 nucleotide sequence: TGCAGCGGAGGGACAGGGGGTACCGGGGAGCTGTTTTTT. Protein product: CSGGTGGTGELFF. The rearrangement joins TRBV29-1 to TRBJ2-2; 11 bases fit TRBD1. Germline V lookup: CDR1 SQVTM, CDR2 ANQGSEA. J was trimmed by 5 bases and V by 7 bases; bases with no gene match: 3. The CDR3 is made up of 13 amino acids.

Only a few counts were recorded for this clonotype. The V and J genes are TRBV11-2 and TRBJ2-3, with D possibly being TRBD2 (7 bases). Deletions cut 8 bases from V and 1 base from J, with 13 bases between. This CDR3 has 14 amino acids. The germline CDR1 and CDR2 sequences are SGHAT and FQNNGV. The CDR3 DNA reads TGTGCCAGCGGGCGGGGGCTTCGCACAGATACGCAGTATTTT. This gives the protein CASGRGLRTDTQYF.

V usage is TRBV9 and J usage is TRBJ1-6; D is unclear. V was clipped by 0 bases and J by 5 bases, with 6 bases between them. The CDR3 runs 14 residues. Germline loops: CDR1 SGDLS, CDR2 YYNGEE. The CDR3 DNA is TGTGCCAGCAGCGTAGGCGAGGATAATTCACCCCTCCACTTT. Translation: CASSVGEDNSPLHF.

V is TRBV30 and J is TRBJ2-2, with no clear D. The CDR3 is 13 residues long. Germline V CDR1 and CDR2: GTSNPN, SVGIG (reference sequence). Trimming cost V 0 bases and J 7 bases, with 9 bases left between them. The CDR3: CAWSVETDGELFF. Written as DNA, the CDR3 is TGTGCCTGGAGTGTGGAAACCGACGGGGAGCTGTTTTTT. Drawing the rest from reference TRBV30 and TRBJ2-2, the complete variable domain is SQTIHQWPATLVQPVGSPLSLECTVEGTSNPNLYWYRQAAGRGLQLLFYSVGIGQISSEVPQNLSASRPQDRQFILSSKKLLLSDSGFYLCAWSVETDGELFFGEGSRLTVL.

The chain links TRBV5-3 to TRBJ2-1, with D tentatively TRBD2 (5 bases). TRBV5-3 is labeled an ORF, and its function is uncertain. This CDR3 spans 14 amino acids. Trimming shortened V by 2 bases and J by 6 bases, and 12 bases separated the two germline ends. CDR3 residues: CARSLYGVGNEQFF. The CDR3 DNA sequence: TGTGCCAGAAGCTTATACGGGGTCGGCAATGAGCAGTTCTTC.

This clonotype was seen more than once but under ten times. The V gene is TRBV4-1, the J gene TRBJ1-3; no clear D gene. This CDR3 contains 15 residues. V was shortened by 4 bases and J by 0 bases, with 10 bases between the two germline ends. Per the germline V gene, CDR1 is MGHRA and CDR2 is YSYEKL. CDR3 coding DNA: TGCGCCAGCAGCCGGCGGCAAGTCTCTGGAAACACCATATATTTT. As protein: CASSRRQVSGNTIYF.

This clonotype was observed many times. The chain links TRBV30 to TRBJ1-4; D unresolved. CDR3 length equals 13 residues. Germline lookup yields CDR1 GTSNPN and CDR2 SVGIG (reference sequence). The ends were cut back, 2 bases at V and 3 bases at J, with 7 bases in the middle. CDR3 sequence (DNA): TGTGCCTGGAGTCTGGGGTCTAATGAAAAACTGTTTTTT. Translation gives CAWSLGSNEKLFF.

Of note for this clonotype: This may arise from a read error, as a much more abundant clone is one base away. This chain joins TRBV5-1 and TRBJ2-6, with D perhaps assigned TRBD1 or TRBD2 (6 bases each). This CDR3 comprises 18 residues. The germline gives CDR1 SGHRS, CDR2 YFSETQ. The CDR3 region is CDSSPTGGLYSGANVLTF. In DNA, the CDR3 is TGCGACAGCAGCCCCACTGGGGGGCTATACTCTGGGGCCAACGTCCTGACTTTC.

There are many counts of this clonotype. The chain is built from TRBV3-1 and TRBJ1-1; D unclear. Germline V gene lookup returns CDR1 LGHDT and CDR2 YNNKEL (reference sequence). The CDR3 spans 14 residues. Trimming shortened V by 0 bases and J by 0 bases, and 5 bases separated the two germline ends. The CDR3 coding sequence is TGTGCCAGCAGCCAAGATAAAATGAACACTGAAGCTTTCTTT. Amino acids: CASSQDKMNTEAFF.

This clonotype has a count of ten or more. This rearrangement joins TRBV5-1 to TRBJ2-5, with D possibly TRBD2 on 6 matching bases. The CDR3 extends over 13 amino acids. Trimming left V 0 bases short and J 4 bases short, with 7 bases between. Germline values: CDR1 SGHRS, CDR2 YFSETQ. The CDR3 coding sequence is TGCGCCAGCAGCTTGGGACTAGGAGAGACCCAGTACTTC. Translated: CASSLGLGETQYF.

As regards this clonotype: A read error is possible here, since a much larger clone lies one base away. This chain connects TRBV6-2 or TRBV6-3 to TRBJ1-5; D is uncertain. The CDR3 has 13 residues. CDR1 and CDR2 (germline): MNHEY, SVGEGT. The CDR3, as DNA: TGTGCCAGCAGTTACCTTTGGAATCAGCACCAGCATTTT. Translating gives CASSYLWNQHQHF.

The chain carries TRBV12-3 or TRBV12-4 and TRBJ2-3; 8 positions agree with TRBD1. Trimming removed 3 bases from V and 0 bases from J; junction bases left unmatched: 5. This CDR3 is 16 amino acids long. The DNA for the CDR3 is TGTGCCAGCAGTTTGGGGCAGGGGGCTAGCACAGATACGCAGTATTTT. Protein product: CASSLGQGASTDTQYF.

This clonotype has more than one count but fewer than ten. J is TRBJ1-2 and V is TRBV2, with D unresolved. Trimming cost V 0 bases and J 4 bases, with 3 bases left between them. This CDR3 comprises 12 residues. Germline V gene lookup returns CDR1 SNHLY and CDR2 FYNNEI. The CDR3 DNA reads TGTGCCAGCAGTGAAGCAGCCTATGGCTACACCTTC. Its protein is CASSEAAYGYTF.

This clonotype was counted a few times. The chain combines TRBV28 with TRBJ2-3; 7 bases align to TRBD1. V lost 3 bases to trimming and J lost 1 base; unmatched junction nucleotides: 4. The CDR3 runs to 15 residues. Germline V gene data show CDR1 as MDHEN and CDR2 as SYDVKM. This chain's CDR3 is CASSLGQPGTDTQYF. The CDR3 bases are TGTGCCAGCAGTTTGGGACAGCCAGGCACAGATACGCAGTATTTT.